The following is a TCR beta chain sequence with its context. It lacks a known antigen. No much larger clonotype is one base removed from it; base qualities were not supplied. Reading from cysteine to phenylalanine, the CDR3 counts 15 amino acids. Just the 45-base CDR3 DNA is kept, in frame starting at base 1. The junction shows trimming of 4 bases on V and 4 bases on J, plus 16 bases between the germline ends. The germline V gene (reference sequence) specifies LGHDT as CDR1 and YNNKEL as CDR2. The method behind the library was the immunoSEQ multiplex PCR assay. As stored in TCRdb, this immuneACCESS dataset retains in-frame rearrangements with V and J assigned. A fraction of the clones does not appear; measured against another copy, unresolved V genes explain less than half of the discrepancy, and the remainder lacks a known reason. Across this sample there are more than 100,000 clones, with about 89% seen only once. The ten largest clones represent under 20% of the sample.

The data belong to a study of control samples from healthy donors and cancer patients (dated by TCRdb to the early 2020s). This receptor was obtained from a man between 60 and 70 years old with lung cancer. The sample comprised PBMCs. Recombination linked TRBV3-1 (or the pseudogene TRBV3-2) to TRBJ1-1, with no confident D gene call. In nucleotides, the sequence is TGTGCCAGCAGCCTTGGGTCCGGGTATCGCACTGAAGCTTTCTTT. It is translated as CASSLGSGYRTEAFF.